One and the same sample provided the 9 T cell receptor beta chains below, sequenced in a study of shared clonotypes between healthy human individuals (dated by TCRdb to the early 2020s). Library prep was done by the immunoSEQ multiplex PCR assay. TCRdb retrieved this table from immuneACCESS and kept in-frame rearrangements only. Not all clones are present; in checked studies, unresolved V genes account for under half, and no reason is known for the remainder. This sample is represented by more than 400,000 clones; 90% to 97% of them were singletons. The ten largest make up 0.055% to 0.075% of the sample. The sample taken for sequencing was naive CD4+ T cells sorted from blood. What this sample's cell subset or site label stands for: CD45RA+ positively selected. Source of these receptors: a woman in her thirties in good health.

The rearrangement links TRBV10-2 to TRBJ2-7; TRBD2 aligns across 8 bases. The CDR3 has 16 residues. Germline CDR1 WSHSY, CDR2 SAAADI. V was pared by 2 bases and J by 7 bases, with 13 bases of the junction left unmatched. The DNA of the CDR3 is TGCGCCAGCAGTGAGGATCTACTAGCGGCCGGCTGGGAGCAGTACTTC. This gives the protein CASSEDLLAAGWEQYF.

This chain joins TRBV28 and TRBJ1-5; 9 bases are shared with TRBD1. The CDR3 loop spans 15 amino acids. Unmatched junction bases numbered 10, after V lost 4 bases and J lost 9 bases. Germline V gene sequence: CDR1 MDHEN, CDR2 SYDVKM. CDR3 DNA: TGTGCCAGCAGTTCCTGGGACAGGGCGAGTCGGCCCCAGCATTTT. Its protein product is CASSSWDRASRPQHF. The whole variable domain, remainder taken from reference TRBV28 and TRBJ1-5, is DVKVTQSSRYLVKRTGEKVFLECVQDMDHENMFWYRQDPGLGLRLIYFSYDVKMKEKGDIPEGYSVSREKKERFSLILESASTNQTSMYLCASSSWDRASRPQHFGDGTRLSIL.

This chain uses TRBV9 with TRBJ2-3; tentative D call: TRBD2 (6 bases). The CDR3 extends over 17 amino acids. Per germline, CDR1 SGDLS and CDR2 YYNGEE. Trimming pared 3 bases from V and 1 base from J, leaving 18 bases between. CDR3 amino acids: CASSARLAGSRTDTQYF. The CDR3 coding sequence is TGTGCCAGCAGCGCCCGACTGGCGGGGAGCCGCACAGATACGCAGTATTTT.

Worth noting for this clone: In the same sample, other DNA sequences code for this CDR3. The CDR3 protein is CASSPPGRETQYF. CDR3 DNA: TGTGCCAGCTCACCACCGGGCCGGGAGACCCAGTACTTC. The V gene is TRBV18, the J gene TRBJ2-5; D is ambiguous. CDR3 size: 13 residues. The germline gives CDR1 KGHSH, CDR2 LQKENI. Trimming took off 0 bases at V and 5 bases at J, with 7 bases between the two ends.

The chain carries TRBV7-8 and TRBJ2-3; the D gene could be TRBD1 or TRBD2 (5 bases each). Deletions cut 6 bases from V and 13 bases from J, with 17 bases between. CDR1 SGHVS and CDR2 FQNEAQ come from the germline V gene. The CDR3 consists of 12 residues. CDR3 residues: CASRNRGPREYF. CDR3 nucleotides: TGTGCCAGCAGAAACCGGGGCCCGAGGGAGTATTTT.

The chain is built from TRBV28 and TRBJ1-2; D is unresolved. The CDR3 has 14 amino acids. Germline V gene sequence: CDR1 MDHEN, CDR2 SYDVKM. V was pared by 4 bases and J by 4 bases, with 13 bases between. CDR3 nucleotide sequence: TGTGCCAGCAGTTACGGAGGAGGGAGCTATGGCTACACCTTC. The encoded protein is CASSYGGGSYGYTF.

The chain is built from TRBV30 and TRBJ2-7, with D uncertain. The ends were cut back, 2 bases at V and 2 bases at J, with 13 bases in the middle. The CDR3 loop spans 14 amino acids. Germline V lookup: CDR1 GTSNPN, CDR2 SVGIG (reference sequence). The DNA of the CDR3 is TGTGCCTGGAGTCCAGATACACGTACCTACGAGCAGTACTTC. This codes for CAWSPDTRTYEQYF. The complete variable domain, with remaining parts taken from reference TRBV30 and TRBJ2-7, reads SQTIHQWPATLVQPVGSPLSLECTVEGTSNPNLYWYRQAAGRGLQLLFYSVGIGQISSEVPQNLSASRPQDRQFILSSKKLLLSDSGFYLCAWSPDTRTYEQYFGPGTRLTVT.

The CDR3 protein is CASSGQGQETQYF. CDR3 nucleotide sequence: TGTGCCAGTTCCGGACAGGGACAAGAGACCCAGTACTTC. The chain has TRBV19 and TRBJ2-5; 8 bases are a match to TRBD1. J gave up 2 bases and V 8 bases, and 4 bases lay outside the gene matches. The CDR3 has 13 amino acids. From germline, CDR1 is LNHDA and CDR2 SQIVND (reference sequence).

V usage is TRBV19 and J usage is TRBJ2-7; weak D call: TRBD2 (6 bases). Trimming left V 10 bases short and J 2 bases short, with 9 bases between. The CDR3 is 11 amino acids. The germline gives CDR1 LNHDA, CDR2 SQIVND (reference sequence). CDR3 region: CATAGTYEQYF. The CDR3 bases are TGTGCCACTGCGGGAACCTACGAGCAGTACTTC.